The 9 T cell receptor beta chains given below trace back to one sample, sequenced in a study of T cells in tuberculosis (dated by TCRdb to 2017 to 2018). PBMC were thawed, rested overnight, stained with a GMM-loaded CD1B tetramer, a Live/Dead dye and anti-CD3, and then sorted on a FACS Aria II. The CD1B tetramers were loaded with C32 glucose monomycolate that had been purified from Rhodococcus equi. Libraries were made using the immunoSEQ multiplex PCR assay. The table comes from immuneACCESS by way of TCRdb, which keeps in-frame sequences with V and J called. Part of the clones is missing from these tables; in studies checked, under half for an unresolved V gene and the rest for unknown reasons. This sample lists some 90,000 clones; roughly 91% were detected once. The ten largest clones add up to 1.9% of the sample. What was sequenced was CD1b-GMM tetramer-negative cells sorted from PBMCs. This specimen's cell subset or site label, interpreted: T cells not binding CD1B-GMM tetramer, sorted from same donor. These receptors were collected from an adult woman with latent tuberculosis.

The chain is built from TRBV28 and TRBJ2-4, with D possibly matching TRBD1 (6 bases). From germline, CDR1 is MDHEN and CDR2 SYDVKM. The germline V and J ends were trimmed by 6 bases and 0 bases, with 12 bases remaining between them. The CDR3 sequence is 15 residues long. The CDR3 DNA reads TGTGCCAGCAGGGGCAGGACAGTAGCCAAAAACATTCAGTACTTC. It specifies CASRGRTVAKNIQYF.

The rearrangement joins TRBV13 to TRBJ2-1; 10 bases map to TRBD2. The CDR3 covers 15 residues. V gave up 5 bases and J gave up 6 bases; unmatched junction bases: 7. Per germline, CDR1 PRHDT and CDR2 FYEKMQ (reference sequence). CDR3 protein: CASSPRASGGNEQFF. The CDR3 DNA reads as TGTGCCAGCAGCCCACGGGCTAGCGGGGGCAATGAGCAGTTCTTC.

The J gene is TRBJ2-1, the V gene TRBV11-2; no reliable D call. Germline V gene sequence: CDR1 SGHAT, CDR2 FQNNGV. This CDR3 spans 13 amino acids. V lost 3 bases and J 0 bases, leaving 3 bases between the germline ends. Here the CDR3 DNA reads TGTGCCAGCAGCTTGAGCTCCTACAATGAGCAGTTCTTC. Encoded protein: CASSLSSYNEQFF.

The rearrangement joins TRBV5-1 to TRBJ2-7; 8 bases map to TRBD2. The CDR3 contains 14 residues. V was clipped by 0 bases and J by 3 bases; unmatched bases: 2. Looked up from germline, CDR1 is SGHRS and CDR2 is YFSETQ. The CDR3 spells CASSLGGGYYEQYF. CDR3 nucleotide sequence: TGCGCCAGCAGCTTGGGCGGGGGGTACTACGAGCAGTACTTC.

The chain combines TRBV2 with TRBJ2-3, with 8 bases aligning to TRBD2. The CDR3 is 13 amino acids. The V gene end was trimmed by 8 bases and the J gene end by 5 bases; junction bases not matched to a gene: 6. Per germline, CDR1 SNHLY and CDR2 FYNNEI. Here the CDR3 DNA reads TGTGCCAGCGAAGGCGGGGGGTTAGATACGCAGTATTTT. As protein: CASEGGGLDTQYF.

V gene TRBV4-1 combines with J gene TRBJ2-5; 11 bases are a match to TRBD2. From germline, CDR1 is MGHRA and CDR2 YSYEKL. This CDR3 has 16 residues. The V and J ends lost 0 bases and 4 bases, in that order; junction bases with no gene match: 4. CDR3 coding DNA: TGCGCCAGCAGCCAAGAAACTAGCGGGGGAATAGAGACCCAGTACTTC. It yields the protein CASSQETSGGIETQYF.

This chain links TRBV11-2 with TRBJ2-7, with 9 nucleotides matching TRBD1. Germline CDR1 and CDR2: SGHAT and FQNNGV. The CDR3 runs to 15 residues. V lost 5 bases to trimming and J lost 2 bases; unmatched junction nucleotides: 7. The CDR3 sequence is CASSLDRGRAYEQYF. CDR3 nucleotides: TGTGCCAGCAGCCTCGACAGGGGGAGGGCCTACGAGCAGTACTTC.

The chain recombines TRBV15 with TRBJ1-5, with D possibly being TRBD1 (5 bases). Trimming pared 0 bases from V and 3 bases from J, leaving 9 bases between. This CDR3 has 15 residues. The germline gives CDR1 LNHNV, CDR2 YYDKDF (reference sequence). Here the CDR3 reads CATSRDWGVNQPQHF. CDR3 nucleotides: TGTGCCACCAGCAGAGATTGGGGGGTCAATCAGCCCCAGCATTTT.

This sequence joins TRBV12-5 and TRBJ1-2; TRBD1 is a possible D gene (6 bases). The CDR3 contains 13 residues. Between the trimmed V and J ends, which lost 2 bases and 7 bases, there was a span of 11 bases. The germline V gene encodes CDR1 LGHNT and CDR2 FRNRAP. The CDR3 loop is CASGLMGASGYTF. DNA for the CDR3: TGTGCTAGTGGTTTGATGGGGGCTTCTGGCTACACCTTC.